This TCR beta chain was sequenced in a study of blood T cells in healthy people across ages. Notes on the study in general: In the absence of known donor CMV status, changes in expanded clonotypes were possibly confounded. Long-lived donors exceeded aged donors in naive CD4+ cells and diversity.

Note on this clonotype: Its matching antigen is unknown.

With V trimmed by 1 base and J by 13 bases, 11 bases remained unmatched. The CDR3 runs 15 residues. In germline, CDR1 is DFQATT, CDR2 SNEGSKA (reference sequence). Combining a sample-barcoded 5' primer with a J-beta primer mix, a second PCR ran for roughly 6 to 12 cycles. From the 5' RACE reads, TCRdb called clonotypes with MiXCR, one entry per CDR3 protein. Of 1,800,000 or so distinct CDR3 sequences listed, about 39% were seen once; the top ten hold roughly 24%. The source material was blood. The rearrangement uses TRBV20-1 and TRBJ2-4; the match to TRBD2 covers 12 bases. This TCR was recovered from a human donor in good health. The CDR3 sequence is CSARGSSGGALEQYF. The CDR3 DNA follows: TGCAGTGCTAGAGGTTCTAGCGGGGGGGCATTAGAGCAGTACTTC.